This T cell receptor beta chain is drawn from a study of blood T cell repertoires in COVID-19 (dated by TCRdb to the early 2020s). A note on the overall study: Samples covering the acute and convalescent phases of COVID-19 were provided by collaborators in the United States, Italy and Spain. The prospective study material was composed of cDNA or gDNA derived from T cells, B-cell-depleted T cells, or PBMCs. The dataset comprised deeply sampled blood TCRbeta repertoires from subjects exposed to, actively infected with, or recovered from COVID-19. The repertoires were released in a freely available public database meant as a resource for research on the immune response to SARS-CoV-2. Samples came from the ongoing ImmuneRACE study (first 160 participants) plus 1,254 subjects from 6 global collaborators. Nearly every sample came with metadata listing a de-identified subject ID, COVID-19 status, age in years and sex. HLA class I and class II types, where available, came from metadata supplied by the sample provider rather than from assay-based typing. Study-wide findings and limitations: The quantity of clinical and demographic metadata differed by source and by participant and was supplied without curation.

The CDR3 spans 14 residues, from the cysteine through the phenylalanine. The sequence is cut down to CDR3 DNA, 42 bases in frame from base 1. V is shortened by 5 bases, J by 2 bases, and the region joining them spans 12 bases. The germline V gene encodes CDR1 SGHAT and CDR2 FQDESV (reference sequence). A second Seattle source provided samples from volunteer blood donors who had recovered from COVID-19. The collaborating institutions used their own protocols to collect whole blood in K2EDTA tubes. For TCRbeta analysis, collaborators shipped samples as frozen whole blood, isolated PBMCs, or DNA extracted from either of those sample types. In regard to this clone: The antigen it recognizes is unknown. The sample holds no much larger clone one base away, and base qualities are not on file.

TCRbeta CDR3 regions were amplified from genomic DNA using the immunoSEQ Assay, a bias-controlled multiplex PCR. On the study's bioinformatics: The number of nucleated cells in each sample was estimated by amplification of reference gene primers within the assay. To quantify the absolute abundance of each unique TCRbeta CDR3 rearrangement, sequence reads were collapsed and filtered. For each sample, productive Simpson clonality was calculated as the square root of Simpson's diversity index across productive rearrangements. TCRdb obtained this table from immuneACCESS and retained in-frame rearrangements with V and J assigned. These tables miss some clones; where compared with another copy, unresolved V genes account for less than half of the shortfall, and the remainder is unexplained. That table furnishes V, J and clone size, whereas the DNA furnished D and trimming. The sample has a few hundred thousand clones on record, over 65% of them singletons. The top ten constitute about 4.5% of the sample.

This TCR derives from a man aged 55 to 69 who had recovered from COVID-19. Sequencing input: peripheral blood. The sequence is built from TRBV11-1 and TRBJ2-5, with TRBD1 tentatively as D gene (5 bases match). The base sequence is TGTGCCAGCAGCCCCGACAGTGTACAAGAGACCCAGTACTTC. Translated, this is CASSPDSVQETQYF.